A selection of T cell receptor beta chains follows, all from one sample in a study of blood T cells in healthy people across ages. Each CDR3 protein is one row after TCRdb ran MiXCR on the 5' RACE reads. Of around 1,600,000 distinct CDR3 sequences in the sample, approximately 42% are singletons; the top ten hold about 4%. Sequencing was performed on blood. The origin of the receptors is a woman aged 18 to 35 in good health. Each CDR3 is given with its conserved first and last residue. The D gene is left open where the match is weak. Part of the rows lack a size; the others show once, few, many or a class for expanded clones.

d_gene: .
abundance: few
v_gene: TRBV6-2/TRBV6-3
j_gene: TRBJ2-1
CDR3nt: TGTGCCAGCAGGTTCACCGGGTGGTCTTCTAATGAGCAGTTCTTC
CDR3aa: CASRFTGWSSNEQFF

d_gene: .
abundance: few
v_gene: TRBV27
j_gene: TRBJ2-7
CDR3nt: TGTGCCAGCAGTTTATCGGTGGAGGTCGAGCAGTACTTC
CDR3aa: CASSLSVEVEQYF

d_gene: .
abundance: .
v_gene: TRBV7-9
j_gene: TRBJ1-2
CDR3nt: TGTGCCAGCAGTTTAGGATCCGGGAGAGGTCGCTATGGCTACACCTTC
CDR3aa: CASSLGSGRGRYGYTF

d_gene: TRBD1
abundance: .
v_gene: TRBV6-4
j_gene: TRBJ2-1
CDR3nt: TGTGCCAGCAGTGTCTGGGACAGGGGGCTGGGTGAGCAGTTCTTC
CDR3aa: CASSVWDRGLGEQFF

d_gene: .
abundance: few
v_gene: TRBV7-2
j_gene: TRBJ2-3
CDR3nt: TGTGCCAGCAGCTTAATGGGGCACACAGATACGCAGTATTTT
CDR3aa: CASSLMGHTDTQYF

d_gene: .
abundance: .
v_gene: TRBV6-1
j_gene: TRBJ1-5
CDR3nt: TGTGCCACAAGCAGTTCAGGGAGTGATCAGCCCCAGCATTTT
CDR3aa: CATSSSGSDQPQHF

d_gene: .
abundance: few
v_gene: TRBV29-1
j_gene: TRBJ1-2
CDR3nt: TGCAGCGTTGGTACAGGGACCTTCTATGGCTACACCTTC
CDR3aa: CSVGTGTFYGYTF

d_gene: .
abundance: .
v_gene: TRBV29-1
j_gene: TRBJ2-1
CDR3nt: TGCAGCGACCTATCAGGGGCATTGGGCAATGAGCAGTTCTTC
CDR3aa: CSDLSGALGNEQFF

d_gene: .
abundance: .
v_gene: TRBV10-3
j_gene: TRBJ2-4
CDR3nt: TGTGCCATCAGTGAGCGAGTGGACATTCAGTACTTC
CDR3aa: CAISERVDIQYF

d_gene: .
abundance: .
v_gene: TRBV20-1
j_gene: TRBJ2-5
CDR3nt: TGCAGTGCGGACCCGGGGGCGCTAAACAATGAGCAGTACTTC
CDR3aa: CSADPGALNNEQYF

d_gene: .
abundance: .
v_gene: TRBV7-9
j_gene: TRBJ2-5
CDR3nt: TGTGCCAGCAGCAACCGACATAAAGAGACCCAGTACTTC
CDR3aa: CASSNRHKETQYF

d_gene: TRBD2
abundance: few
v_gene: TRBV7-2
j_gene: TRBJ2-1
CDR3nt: TGTGCCAGCAGCGGTAGCGGGGGGTCAAAGTACAATGAGCAGTTCTTC
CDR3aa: CASSGSGGSKYNEQFF

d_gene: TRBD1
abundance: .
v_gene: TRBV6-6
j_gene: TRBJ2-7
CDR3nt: TGTGCCAGCAGACGACTACAGGGGGCGCGCAACGAGCAGTACTTC
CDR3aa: CASRRLQGARNEQYF

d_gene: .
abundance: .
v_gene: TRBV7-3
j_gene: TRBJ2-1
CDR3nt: TGTGCCAGCAGCTTAAAATTTGGTACAGGGCACAATGAACAGTTCTTC
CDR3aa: CASSLKFGTGHNEQFF

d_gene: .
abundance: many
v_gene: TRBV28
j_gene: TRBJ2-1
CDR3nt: TGTGCCAGCATTAACTTAGGCCAATCGGAGCATGAGCAGTTCTTC
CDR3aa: CASINLGQSEHEQFF

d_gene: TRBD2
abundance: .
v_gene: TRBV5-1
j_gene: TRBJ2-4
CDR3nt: TGCGCCAGCAGCCTCGGACTAGCGGGAGCTCTAGCCAAAAACATTCAGTACTTC
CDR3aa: CASSLGLAGALAKNIQYF

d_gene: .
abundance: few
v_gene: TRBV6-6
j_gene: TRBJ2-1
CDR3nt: TGTGCCAGCAGTTCTAAAGGAGGGAGCAATGAGCAGTTCTTC
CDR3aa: CASSSKGGSNEQFF

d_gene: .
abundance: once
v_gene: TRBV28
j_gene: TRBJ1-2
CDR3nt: TGTGCCAGCAGTGTAACGATGGGATCGTATGGCTACACCTTC
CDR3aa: CASSVTMGSYGYTF

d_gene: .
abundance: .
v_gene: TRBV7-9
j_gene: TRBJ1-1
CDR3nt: TGTGCCAGCAGCAACTCTTGGGCAGAGCTCATGAACACTGAAGCTTTCTTT
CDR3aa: CASSNSWAELMNTEAFF

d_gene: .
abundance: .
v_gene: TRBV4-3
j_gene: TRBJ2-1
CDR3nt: TGCGCCAGCAGCCCCTCCGGGACCGCCCACTACAATGAGCAGTTCTTC
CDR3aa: CASSPSGTAHYNEQFF

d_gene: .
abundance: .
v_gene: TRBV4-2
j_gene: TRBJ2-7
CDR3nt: TGTGCCAGCAGCCAAGAATCAGGCCAGTCCTACAATGAGCAGTACTTC
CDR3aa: CASSQESGQSYNEQYF

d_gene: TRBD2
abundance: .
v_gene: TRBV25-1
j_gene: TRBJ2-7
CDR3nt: TGTGCCAGCAGATTTCGGGGGGAGGTTATAGGCTACGAGCAGTACTTC
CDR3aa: CASRFRGEVIGYEQYF

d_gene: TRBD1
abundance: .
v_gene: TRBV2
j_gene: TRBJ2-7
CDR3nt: TGTGCCAGTATCCGGGACAGGAGTCACGAGCAGTACTTC
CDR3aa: CASIRDRSHEQYF

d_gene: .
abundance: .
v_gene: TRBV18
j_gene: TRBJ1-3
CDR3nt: TGTGCCAGCTCACCTAACAACATCCACTCTGGAAACACCATATATTTT
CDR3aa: CASSPNNIHSGNTIYF

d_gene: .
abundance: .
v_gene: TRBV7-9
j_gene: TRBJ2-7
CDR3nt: TGTGCCAGCACCGGGACTTCCACCTCTTATGGCGAGCAGTACTTC
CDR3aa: CASTGTSTSYGEQYF

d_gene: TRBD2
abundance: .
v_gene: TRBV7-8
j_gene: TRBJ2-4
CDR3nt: TGTGCCAGCAGCTTCATAGGACTAGCGGGGGTAGGAGAGCAGTACTTC
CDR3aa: CASSFIGLAGVGEQYF

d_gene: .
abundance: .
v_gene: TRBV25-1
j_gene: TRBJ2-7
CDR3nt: TGTGCCAGCAGCAACCCTACAGGTATCCACGAGCAGTACTTC
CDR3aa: CASSNPTGIHEQYF

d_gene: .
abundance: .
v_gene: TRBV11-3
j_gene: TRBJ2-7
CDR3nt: TGTGCCAGCAGCTTAGATCGGGGACGCAGCAGCTCTTTTAATGAGCAGTACTTC
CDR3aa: CASSLDRGRSSSFNEQYF

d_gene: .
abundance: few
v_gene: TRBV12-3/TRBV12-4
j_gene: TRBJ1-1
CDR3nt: TGTGCCAGCAGTTTAGGTATCAGTCAAACTGAAGCTTTCTTT
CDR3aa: CASSLGISQTEAFF

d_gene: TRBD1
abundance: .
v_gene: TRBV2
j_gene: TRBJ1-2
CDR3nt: TGTGCCAGCAGTGATAACGCGGGACAGGATAACTATGGCTACACCTTC
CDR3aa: CASSDNAGQDNYGYTF

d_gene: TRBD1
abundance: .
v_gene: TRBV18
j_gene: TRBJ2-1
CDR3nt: TGTGCCAGCTCACCACCAGAGGGGGCCTCCTACAATGAGCAGTTCTTC
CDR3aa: CASSPPEGASYNEQFF

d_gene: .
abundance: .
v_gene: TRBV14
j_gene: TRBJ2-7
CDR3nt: TGTGCCAGCAGCCGGGAGTACGACGAGCAGTACTTC
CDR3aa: CASSREYDEQYF

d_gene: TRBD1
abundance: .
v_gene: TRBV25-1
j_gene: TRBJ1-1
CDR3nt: TGTGCCAGCAGTGAATATCGGATTTTATTACGGGACAGGGCCCATATGGACACTGAAGCTTTCTTT
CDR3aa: CASSEYRILLRDRAHMDTEAFF